This TCR beta chain is drawn from a study of T-cell reconstitution after alpha-beta-depleted transplantation in children. This clonotype was detected only a few times. Preparation of the TCRbeta library used unique molecular identifiers. Via MiXCR, TCRdb re-called the PCR reads, giving one row per CDR3 protein. The sample consists of 450,000 to 600,000 distinct CDR3 sequences, approximately 20% of them appearing once. This CDR3 spans 13 amino acids. V gave up 0 bases and J gave up 8 bases, with 8 bases separating them. Germline V gene lookup returns CDR1 MNHEY and CDR2 SVGAGI. The TCR originated in a human donor who donated a stem cell graft to a child with acute lymphoblastic leukemia. The J gene is TRBJ2-1, the V gene TRBV6-5; D remains unclear. This sample comprised PBMCs from the stem cell graft donor, obtained from the stem cell graft. CDR3 bases: TGTGCCAGCAGTTACTCGATTTACGATGAGCAGTTCTTC. Translated: CASSYSIYDEQFF.